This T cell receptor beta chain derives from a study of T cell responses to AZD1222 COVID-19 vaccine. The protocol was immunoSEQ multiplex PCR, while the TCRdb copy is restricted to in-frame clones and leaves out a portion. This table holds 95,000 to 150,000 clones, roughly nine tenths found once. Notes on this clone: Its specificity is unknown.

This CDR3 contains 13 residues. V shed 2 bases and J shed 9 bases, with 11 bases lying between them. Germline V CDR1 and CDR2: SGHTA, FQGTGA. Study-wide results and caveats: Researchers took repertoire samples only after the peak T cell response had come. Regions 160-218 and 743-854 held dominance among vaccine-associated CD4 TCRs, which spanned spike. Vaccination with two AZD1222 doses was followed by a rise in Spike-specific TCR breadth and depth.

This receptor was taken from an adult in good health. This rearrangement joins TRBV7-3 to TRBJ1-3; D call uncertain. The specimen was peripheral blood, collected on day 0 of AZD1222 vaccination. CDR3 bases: TGTGCCAGCAGCTTAGGGGTTGGTAGCACCATATATTTT. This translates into CASSLGVGSTIYF.